This TCR beta chain was sequenced for a study of T cells after posttransplantation cyclophosphamide. Findings and caveats of the study: TRB overlap between skin or GI tissue T cells and blood was limited. Later post-transplant blood repertoires were often dominated by donor CD8+ memory clones. After PTCy, TRB diversity resembled that of CNI/methotrexate controls.

CDR1 is MDHEN and CDR2 is SYDVKM in the germline V gene. The CDR3 extends over 15 amino acids. With V trimmed by 9 bases and J by 6 bases, 8 bases remained unmatched. On the day of bone marrow donation, the related graft donor provided peripheral blood. TCRdb's table, derived via immunoSEQ multiplex PCR, lists solely in-frame clones and lacks some. In total the sample includes over 45,000 clones, none of them seen once. This clone was recorded many times. Its target is unknown. The chain recombines TRBV28 with TRBJ2-3; 14 nucleotides line up with TRBD2. Material: PBMCs. The receptor was isolated from a man in his forties in good health, CMV-negative, and a related stem cell transplant donor. CDR3 in amino acids: CASSIRLAGGDTQYF. DNA for the CDR3: TGTGCCAGTAGCATAAGACTAGCGGGAGGGGATACGCAGTATTTT.